These 24 T cell receptor beta chains came from one sample sequenced in a study of T cell repertoires in cytomegalovirus infection. MiXCR was run by TCRdb on the reads, yielding one entry per CDR3 protein. The repertoire holds about 360,000 distinct CDR3 sequences, around 18% seen once, with roughly 8.7% in the top ten. The sequencing sample was made of PBMCs. Source of these receptors: a human donor in good health (CMV status not recorded). Some clones in this sample may be carry-over from other donors' samples.

This clonotype was counted many times. A read error may account for a junction end that differs from germline. The chain has TRBV7-6 and TRBJ2-5; D is uncertain. Germline CDR1 is SGHVS and CDR2 is FNYEAQ. This CDR3 contains 13 residues. Here the CDR3 DNA reads TGTGCCAGCAGCCGGGTGGCACAAGGGACCCAGTACTTC. It is translated as CASSRVAQGTQYF.

This clonotype came up many times. V gene TRBV7-2 combines with J gene TRBJ1-2, with TRBD1 identical over 8 bases. The ends lost 5 bases at V and 4 bases at J; junction bases unmatched: 6. The CDR3 is 14 amino acids. Per the germline V gene, CDR1 is SGHTA and CDR2 is FQGNSA. The CDR3 region is CASSQGQGFYGYTF. CDR3 nucleotides: TGTGCCAGCAGCCAAGGACAGGGCTTCTATGGCTACACCTTC. Using reference TRBV7-2 and TRBJ1-2 for the parts outside the CDR3, the full variable domain is GAGVSQSPSNKVTEKGKDVELRCDPISGHTALYWYRQSLGQGLEFLIYFQGNSAPDKSGLPSDRFSAERTGGSVSTLTIQRTQQEDSAVYLCASSQGQGFYGYTFGSGTRLTVV.

This rearrangement joins TRBV19 to TRBJ1-2; D gene unclear. Germline assignment: CDR1 LNHDA and CDR2 SQIVND (reference sequence). V was clipped by 9 bases and J by 4 bases, with 15 bases between them. The CDR3 is made up of 13 amino acids. Here the CDR3 reads CASRTVASYGYTF. CDR3 nucleotides: TGTGCCAGCCGGACGGTGGCGAGCTATGGCTACACCTTC.

There are a few counts of this clonotype. This CDR3 reads CASSFWGRTQYF. CDR3 in DNA: TGTGCCAGCAGCTTTTGGGGAAGGACCCAGTACTTC. The rearrangement joins TRBV11-2 to TRBJ2-5; D call uncertain. Germline V CDR1 and CDR2: SGHAT, FQNNGV. The CDR3 spans 12 residues. V was clipped by 3 bases and J by 7 bases, with 9 bases between them.

The sample holds many counts of this clonotype. The chain has TRBV15 and TRBJ2-3; TRBD2 matches 14 bases. Trimming at V came to 5 bases and at J to 5 bases, leaving 6 bases not matched to a gene. Per the germline V gene, CDR1 is LNHNV and CDR2 is YYDKDF (reference sequence). There are 16 residues in the CDR3. The CDR3 bases are TGTGCCACCAGCGGACAGACTAGCGGGAGGGGAGATACGCAGTATTTT. The encoded protein is CATSGQTSGRGDTQYF.

This clonotype was seen at least ten times. The rearrangement links TRBV27 to TRBJ1-1; D is ambiguous. Germline assignment: CDR1 MNHEY and CDR2 SMNVEV (reference sequence). The V end lost 5 bases, the J end lost 0 bases, and 10 bases lay between the germline ends. The CDR3 has 14 amino acids. The CDR3 is CASSQRRMNTEAFF. The CDR3, as DNA: TGTGCCAGCAGTCAACGGCGTATGAACACTGAAGCTTTCTTT.

This chain links TRBV20-1 with TRBJ2-5; 10 bases map to TRBD1. Germline trimming cut 5 bases from V and 4 bases from J; bases unmatched to any gene: 13. Germline V gene lookup returns CDR1 DFQATT and CDR2 SNEGSKA (reference sequence). This CDR3 region has 16 residues. CDR3 DNA: TGCAGTGCTGAGGAGCTGGACAGGGGGATCCTAGAGACCCAGTACTTC. Amino acids: CSAEELDRGILETQYF.

This chain joins TRBV2 and TRBJ1-1; 8 bases fit TRBD1. The germline gives CDR1 SNHLY, CDR2 FYNNEI. The CDR3 runs to 14 residues. V dropped 1 base and J dropped 7; count of bases not matched to a gene: 5. In nucleotides, the CDR3 is TGTGCCAGCAGTGAAGGTCAGGGGGCAGGTGAAGCTTTCTTT. Translating gives CASSEGQGAGEAFF.

The V and J genes are TRBV2 and TRBJ2-7; a possible D gene is TRBD2 (6 bases). Looked up from germline, CDR1 is SNHLY and CDR2 is FYNNEI. There are 14 residues in the CDR3. Trimming removed 8 bases from V and 0 bases from J, with 14 bases in between. The CDR3 bases are TGTGCCAGCTCGGCGGGATCCCTCTCCTACGAGCAGTACTTC. Protein product: CASSAGSLSYEQYF.

This clonotype was observed at least ten times. The V call is TRBV20-1, the J call TRBJ2-5; no definite D call. This CDR3 is 17 amino acids long. Per the germline V gene, CDR1 is DFQATT and CDR2 is SNEGSKA (reference sequence). The V gene lost 2 bases and the J gene lost 2 bases, with 21 bases spanning the gap. The CDR3 loop is CSARYPLLVYSQETQYF. CDR3 bases: TGCAGTGCTAGATATCCCCTCTTGGTCTATTCGCAAGAGACCCAGTACTTC.

CDR3 sequence: CASSRTSFYEQYF. CDR3 in DNA: TGCGCCAGCAGCCGGACTAGCTTCTACGAGCAGTACTTC. The gene calls are TRBV5-1 and TRBJ2-7, with 8 nucleotides matching TRBD2. From germline, CDR1 is SGHRS and CDR2 YFSETQ. Trimming removed 4 bases from V and 3 bases from J; junction bases left unmatched: 3. The CDR3 extends over 13 amino acids.

This CDR3 is CASRMGQGGDTQYF. The CDR3 bases are TGTGCCAGCAGGATGGGACAGGGAGGGGATACGCAGTATTTT. J is TRBJ2-3 and V is TRBV6-5, with 9 positions matching TRBD1. This CDR3 contains 14 residues. Germline loops: CDR1 MNHEY, CDR2 SVGAGI. The V gene end was trimmed by 6 bases and the J gene end by 6 bases; junction bases not matched to a gene: 7.

The rearrangement links TRBV7-9 to TRBJ2-1, with 11 bases matching TRBD2. J lost 4 bases, V lost 8 bases, and 10 bases had no gene match. Germline loops: CDR1 SEHNR, CDR2 FQNEAQ (reference sequence). The CDR3 sequence is 16 residues long. In nucleotides, the CDR3 is TGTGCCAGCGGATTACTAGCGGGAGCAGGATACAATGAGCAGTTCTTC. Protein sequence: CASGLLAGAGYNEQFF.

This clonotype was seen ten or more times. The chain recombines TRBV2 with TRBJ1-1, with D perhaps TRBD1 (5 bases). The CDR3 runs to 12 residues. Germline V gene lookup returns CDR1 SNHLY and CDR2 FYNNEI. V lost 7 bases and J lost 5, with 11 bases in between. Here the CDR3 DNA reads TGTGCCAGCAACCTGGGGGGTACTGAAGCTTTCTTT. Translation gives CASNLGGTEAFF.

This clonotype has a handful of counts. The CDR3 ends on some other residue instead of the conserved phenylalanine or tryptophan, so this is likely a read error. The limits of the CDR3 on the DNA are not certain, so only TCRdb's listed CDR3 is given. V is TRBV7-2 and J is TRBJ2-7. Germline assignment: CDR1 SGHTA and CDR2 FQGNSA. The CDR3 length equals 12 residues, ends included. CDR3 in amino acids: CASSLDTGLAYL.

In this sample, this clonotype turned up many times. This chain uses TRBV12-3 or TRBV12-4 with TRBJ1-5; D is unclear. The CDR3 sequence is 13 residues long. Trimming left V 3 bases short and J 7 bases short, with 10 bases between. The CDR3 DNA reads TGTGCCAGCAGTTTTTGGGTCCGCCAGCCCCAGCATTTT. Translation gives CASSFWVRQPQHF.

The chain joins TRBV23-1 to TRBJ2-1, with D possibly being TRBD1 (5 bases). TRBV23-1 is an ORF, and what it does is uncertain. V dropped 3 bases and J dropped 3 bases, with 15 bases sitting between them. CDR3 length: 16 residues. As DNA, the CDR3 is TGCGCCAGCAGTCAGGGCAGGGTATGGATCTACAATGAGCAGTTCTTC. As protein: CASSQGRVWIYNEQFF.

This clonotype came up many times. The chain is built from TRBV5-8 and TRBJ2-3; no clear D gene. The CDR3 consists of 13 residues. Trimming stripped 5 bases from V and 2 bases from J, with 9 bases between. The germline V gene has CDR1 SGHTS and CDR2 YDEGEE. The CDR3 nucleotides read TGTGCCAGCAGAACGGGCTCCACAGATACGCAGTATTTT. It specifies CASRTGSTDTQYF.

The gene calls are TRBV28 and TRBJ2-7; 8 bases fit TRBD2. V lost 5 bases to trimming and J lost 3 bases; unmatched junction nucleotides: 18. The CDR3 is 18 residues long. Germline CDR1 and CDR2: MDHEN and SYDVKM. The DNA of the CDR3 is TGTGCCAGCAGTCCCGAGCGGGGAGCGGGGGCCACCAACTACGAGCAGTACTTC. This gives the protein CASSPERGAGATNYEQYF.

This clonotype has just a few counts. The chain recombines TRBV20-1 with TRBJ2-3, with 7 bases aligning to TRBD2. The CDR3 covers 16 residues. CDR1 is DFQATT, CDR2 SNEGSKA, per germline (reference sequence). Trimming took 3 bases from V and 1 from J; bases not matched to a gene: 10. Here the CDR3 reads CSASRFRGRGTDTQYF. Here the CDR3 DNA reads TGCAGTGCTAGTCGTTTTCGCGGGAGAGGCACAGATACGCAGTATTTT.

The chain uses TRBV19 and TRBJ1-6; D call uncertain. Trimming took 10 bases from V and 3 from J, leaving 16 bases between them. The CDR3 is 15 residues long. Looked up from germline, CDR1 is LNHDA and CDR2 is SQIVND (reference sequence). CDR3 sequence (DNA): TGTGCCACCACGCCCTGGCCTAACTATAATTCACCCCTCCACTTT. This sequence encodes CATTPWPNYNSPLHF.

The V gene is TRBV20-1, the J gene TRBJ1-2; D ambiguous. The germline V gene encodes CDR1 DFQATT and CDR2 SNEGSKA (reference sequence). Trimming stripped 5 bases from V and 1 base from J, with 11 bases between. There are 13 residues in the CDR3. CDR3 sequence reads: CSARADFNYGYTF. The CDR3 DNA reads as TGCAGTGCTCGGGCAGATTTTAACTATGGCTACACCTTC.

The chain uses TRBV7-2 and TRBJ2-1; 10 bases line up with TRBD2. Germline V gene data show CDR1 as SGHTA and CDR2 as FQGNSA. The V and J ends lost 5 bases and 5 bases, in that order; junction bases with no gene match: 15. This CDR3 comprises 18 residues. CDR3 loop: CASSKYAGIAGGDNEQFF. The DNA for the CDR3 is TGTGCCAGCAGCAAATATGCGGGAATAGCGGGGGGCGACAATGAGCAGTTCTTC.

The chain is built from TRBV7-9 and TRBJ2-2, with D tentatively TRBD1 (6 bases). The V end lost 7 bases, the J end lost 6 bases, and 12 bases lay between the germline ends. The germline gives CDR1 SEHNR, CDR2 FQNEAQ (reference sequence). The CDR3 sequence is 13 residues long. The CDR3 here is CASNEQGPGELFF. The DNA of the CDR3 is TGTGCCAGCAATGAACAGGGTCCCGGGGAGCTGTTTTTT.